This TCR beta chain was documented in a study of blood T cell repertoires in COVID-19 (dated by TCRdb to the early 2020s). A note on the overall study: Collaborator samples came from the United States, Italy and Spain and covered acute and convalescent phases of COVID-19. The material from the prospective study consisted of cDNA or gDNA derived from T cells, B-cell-depleted T cells, or PBMCs. The dataset comprised deeply sampled blood TCRbeta repertoires from subjects exposed to, actively infected with, or recovered from COVID-19. The repertoires were made available in a free public database intended to serve as a resource for research on the immune response to SARS-CoV-2. The samples were drawn from the first 160 participants of the ongoing ImmuneRACE study and from over a thousand subjects provided by 6 global collaborators. A de-identified subject ID, COVID-19 status, age in years and sex were almost always included in the sample metadata. Where HLA class I and class II types were available, the types were taken from metadata supplied by the sample provider, not from assay-based typing.

TCRbeta CDR3 regions were amplified from genomic DNA by means of the immunoSEQ Assay, a bias-controlled multiplex PCR. Turning to the authors' computational methods: The number of nucleated cells in each sample was estimated by amplification of reference gene primers within the assay. To quantify the absolute abundance of each unique TCRbeta CDR3 rearrangement, sequence reads were collapsed and filtered. For each sample, productive Simpson clonality was calculated as the square root of Simpson's diversity index across productive rearrangements. Drawn from immuneACCESS, this table holds only the in-frame rearrangements with V and J called that TCRdb kept. Clones are partly lost; checked studies trace under half to an unresolved V gene and leave the rest unexplained. For V, J and clone size, that table is used; D and trimming come from the DNA. The sample profile shows about 170,000 clones; around nine tenths of them were found once. The leading ten clones occupy approximately 3.3% of the sample.

Concerning this clone itself: Its antigen target is currently unknown. No quality values exist for individual bases; no much larger clone is one base distant.

Collaborating institutions collected whole blood in K2EDTA tubes following their own protocols. For TCRbeta analysis, collaborators shipped samples as frozen whole blood, isolated PBMCs, or DNA extracted from either of those sample types. CDR1 and CDR2, per the germline V gene, are SNHLY and FYNNEI. Ends trimmed: V by 10 bases, J by 4 bases; bases unmatched to a gene: 11. Reading from cysteine to phenylalanine, the CDR3 counts 14 amino acids. The kept DNA is CDR3 alone, 42 bases in frame from the first base. Results the study describes overall, beyond this receptor: The amount of clinical and demographic metadata varied by source and participant and was provided uncurated.

The rearrangement joined TRBV2 to TRBJ1-1, with 8 bases matching TRBD1. Input material: peripheral blood. The sequence was obtained from a man between 18 and 29 years old with active or convalescent COVID-19. The CDR3 sequence is CAKPDRAASTEAFF. The DNA reads TGTGCCAAACCGGACAGGGCAGCGAGCACTGAAGCTTTCTTT.